The rows below give T cell receptor beta chains drawn from one sample of a study of T cell changes during pregnancy in multiple sclerosis. Produced via immunoSEQ multiplex PCR; TCRdb's table is partial and in-frame only. The sample consists of fewer than 60,000 clones, about 91% of them appearing once. The starting material was peripheral blood, obtained after pregnancy. These receptors came from a female donor in good health, enrolled as a control in a pregnancy study. CDR3s include the opening cysteine and the closing phenylalanine or tryptophan. The D gene is left open where the match is weak. Size is stated for part of the rows, as once, few or many counts, or as a class when the clone is expanded.

cdr3_length: 14
d_call: TRBD2
v_call: TRBV30
clone_size: -
j_call: TRBJ2-2
cdr3_nt: TGTGCCTGGAGTAGCGGGACGGACACCGGGGAGCTGTTTTTT
cdr3_aa: CAWSSGTDTGELFF

cdr3_length: 15
d_call: -
v_call: TRBV9
clone_size: -
j_call: TRBJ2-2
cdr3_nt: TGTGCCAGCAGCGTAGATGGCGGGCGTATCCGGGAGCTGTTTTTT
cdr3_aa: CASSVDGGRIRELFF

cdr3_length: 17
d_call: TRBD1
v_call: TRBV18
clone_size: -
j_call: TRBJ1-4
cdr3_nt: TGTGCCAGCTCACCTCCGGACAGGGTGGGCTTGAATGAAAAACTGTTTTTT
cdr3_aa: CASSPPDRVGLNEKLFF

cdr3_length: 18
d_call: TRBD1
v_call: TRBV18
clone_size: -
j_call: TRBJ2-1
cdr3_nt: TGTGCCAGCTCTCCTTCCTCTCCGGGACAGGGTAAAGACAATGAGCAGTTCTTC
cdr3_aa: CASSPSSPGQGKDNEQFF

cdr3_length: 15
d_call: -
v_call: TRBV7-8
clone_size: -
j_call: TRBJ1-5
cdr3_nt: TGTGCCAGCAGTCCTCGGGGGGGCCGCAATCAGCCCCAGCATTTT
cdr3_aa: CASSPRGGRNQPQHF

cdr3_length: 15
d_call: -
v_call: TRBV5-1
clone_size: once
j_call: TRBJ1-6
cdr3_nt: TGCGCCAGCAGTCAGGCAGAGACGGGGAATTCACCCCTCCACTTT
cdr3_aa: CASSQAETGNSPLHF

cdr3_length: 15
d_call: -
v_call: TRBV9
clone_size: -
j_call: TRBJ1-4
cdr3_nt: TGTGCCAGCAGCCCCCGTACAGGTCTTAATGAAAAACTGTTTTTT
cdr3_aa: CASSPRTGLNEKLFF

cdr3_length: 15
d_call: TRBD2
v_call: TRBV6-1
clone_size: -
j_call: TRBJ2-7
cdr3_nt: TGTGCCAGCAGAGCTGGGAGTAGCGGGAGGGTATGGCAGTACTTC
cdr3_aa: CASRAGSSGRVWQYF

cdr3_length: 15
d_call: TRBD2
v_call: TRBV5-6
clone_size: -
j_call: TRBJ2-1
cdr3_nt: TGTGCCAGCAGCTTGCAGCGGGAGGGCCGTAGTGAGCAGTTCTTC
cdr3_aa: CASSLQREGRSEQFF

cdr3_length: 13
d_call: -
v_call: TRBV27
clone_size: -
j_call: TRBJ1-2
cdr3_nt: TGTGCCAGCAGTTCGAGGGGGAACTATGGCTACACCTTC
cdr3_aa: CASSSRGNYGYTF

cdr3_length: 13
d_call: -
v_call: TRBV19
clone_size: -
j_call: TRBJ1-1
cdr3_nt: TGTGCCAGTAGTCGAACAGTCTACATTGAAGCTTTCTTT
cdr3_aa: CASSRTVYIEAFF

cdr3_length: 13
d_call: TRBD1
v_call: TRBV6-6
clone_size: -
j_call: TRBJ2-7
cdr3_nt: TGTGCCAGCTCGGGACAGGGGTACCGCGAGCAGTACTTC
cdr3_aa: CASSGQGYREQYF

cdr3_length: 15
d_call: -
v_call: TRBV15
clone_size: -
j_call: TRBJ1-1
cdr3_nt: TGTGCCACCAGCCTTAAGGCGGGGGGGGACACTGAAGCTTTCTTT
cdr3_aa: CATSLKAGGDTEAFF

cdr3_length: 15
d_call: -
v_call: TRBV19
clone_size: -
j_call: TRBJ2-2
cdr3_nt: TGTGCCAGTAGTATTCAAGGGGCGCAAGACGGGGAGCTGTTTTTT
cdr3_aa: CASSIQGAQDGELFF

cdr3_length: 17
d_call: TRBD2
v_call: TRBV4-2
clone_size: -
j_call: TRBJ2-5
cdr3_nt: TGTGCCAGCAGCCGAATCTCTAGCGGGGGGGCTTCAGAGACCCAGTACTTC
cdr3_aa: CASSRISSGGASETQYF

cdr3_length: 14
d_call: -
v_call: TRBV5-1
clone_size: -
j_call: TRBJ2-7
cdr3_nt: TGCGCCAGCAGCCCGGGACACAACTCCTACGAGCAGTACTTC
cdr3_aa: CASSPGHNSYEQYF

cdr3_length: 17
d_call: -
v_call: TRBV7-2
clone_size: -
j_call: TRBJ1-1
cdr3_nt: TGTGCCAGCAGCTTAGTAGGCCTACAGCTCTTGAACACTGAAGCTTTCTTT
cdr3_aa: CASSLVGLQLLNTEAFF

cdr3_length: 13
d_call: -
v_call: TRBV7-6
clone_size: -
j_call: TRBJ2-5
cdr3_nt: TGTGCCAGCAGCTTATACATACAAGAGACCCAGTACTTC
cdr3_aa: CASSLYIQETQYF

cdr3_length: 16
d_call: TRBD2
v_call: TRBV19
clone_size: -
j_call: TRBJ2-2
cdr3_nt: TGTGCCAGTAGTAGACTAGCGGGAGGAGGGACCGGGGAGCTGTTTTTT
cdr3_aa: CASSRLAGGGTGELFF

cdr3_length: 16
d_call: -
v_call: TRBV6-5
clone_size: -
j_call: TRBJ2-1
cdr3_nt: TGTGCCAGCAGCTACCGAGGGTCGTCATCCTACAATGAGCAGTTCTTC
cdr3_aa: CASSYRGSSSYNEQFF

cdr3_length: 12
d_call: -
v_call: TRBV5-1
clone_size: -
j_call: TRBJ2-5
cdr3_nt: TGCGCCAGCAGGTACGACTGGGAGACCCAGTACTTC
cdr3_aa: CASRYDWETQYF

cdr3_length: 12
d_call: TRBD1
v_call: TRBV7-9
clone_size: -
j_call: TRBJ2-7
cdr3_nt: TGTGCCAGCAGCTTAGAGGACAGGGAGCAGTACTTC
cdr3_aa: CASSLEDREQYF

cdr3_length: 15
d_call: -
v_call: TRBV27
clone_size: -
j_call: TRBJ1-6
cdr3_nt: TGTGCCAGCAGTCCCCGAGCGGTTTCGGGTTCACCCCTCCACTTT
cdr3_aa: CASSPRAVSGSPLHF

cdr3_length: 18
d_call: -
v_call: TRBV5-1
clone_size: -
j_call: TRBJ1-2
cdr3_nt: TGCGCCAGCAGCTTGCGGAAGTCCCAGGGCGCCACAAACTATGGCTACACCTTC
cdr3_aa: CASSLRKSQGATNYGYTF

cdr3_length: 12
d_call: -
v_call: TRBV2
clone_size: -
j_call: TRBJ2-7
cdr3_nt: TGTGCCAGCAATGTATTAAACTACGAGCAGTACTTC
cdr3_aa: CASNVLNYEQYF

cdr3_length: 16
d_call: TRBD2
v_call: TRBV7-2
clone_size: -
j_call: TRBJ2-5
cdr3_nt: TGTGCCAGCAGCTTAGCTAGCGGGGGGGCTGGGGAGACCCAGTACTTC
cdr3_aa: CASSLASGGAGETQYF

cdr3_length: 17
d_call: -
v_call: TRBV5-4
clone_size: -
j_call: TRBJ1-6
cdr3_nt: TGTGCCAGCAGCTTTCGGGCAGGGAAAATGGATAATTCACCCCTCCACTTT
cdr3_aa: CASSFRAGKMDNSPLHF

cdr3_length: 13
d_call: -
v_call: TRBV5-4
clone_size: once
j_call: TRBJ2-7
cdr3_nt: TGTGCCAGCAGCCGTGGGACACTCTACGAGCAGTACTTC
cdr3_aa: CASSRGTLYEQYF

cdr3_length: 14
d_call: TRBD2
v_call: TRBV6-5
clone_size: -
j_call: TRBJ2-7
cdr3_nt: TGTGCCAGCAGTCTAGCGGGAGGGCCTTACGAGCAGTACTTC
cdr3_aa: CASSLAGGPYEQYF

cdr3_length: 12
d_call: -
v_call: TRBV2
clone_size: -
j_call: TRBJ2-7
cdr3_nt: TGTGCCAGCAGAGACAGCTCCTACGAGCAGTACTTC
cdr3_aa: CASRDSSYEQYF

cdr3_length: 16
d_call: TRBD1
v_call: TRBV27
clone_size: -
j_call: TRBJ2-1
cdr3_nt: TGTGCCAGCAGTGTTTCACAGGGGGCTTTATACAATGAGCAGTTCTTC
cdr3_aa: CASSVSQGALYNEQFF

cdr3_length: 16
d_call: -
v_call: TRBV2
clone_size: -
j_call: TRBJ1-4
cdr3_nt: TGTGCCAGCAGGGTCTGGACAGCTGCAACTAATGAAAAACTGTTTTTT
cdr3_aa: CASRVWTAATNEKLFF

cdr3_length: 16
d_call: -
v_call: TRBV30
clone_size: many
j_call: TRBJ1-1
cdr3_nt: TGTGCCTGGAGTGGAGGAATGACAGGCGTAAACACTGAAGCTTTCTTT
cdr3_aa: CAWSGGMTGVNTEAFF

cdr3_length: 13
d_call: -
v_call: TRBV6-5
clone_size: -
j_call: TRBJ1-2
cdr3_nt: TGTGCCAGCAGCCCAACAGGGCTCGGTGGCTACACCTTC
cdr3_aa: CASSPTGLGGYTF

cdr3_length: 15
d_call: -
v_call: TRBV7-8
clone_size: -
j_call: TRBJ2-2
cdr3_nt: TGTGCCAGCAGCTTAGGCGGTTCGAACACCGGGGAGCTGTTTTTT
cdr3_aa: CASSLGGSNTGELFF

cdr3_length: 14
d_call: TRBD2
v_call: TRBV30
clone_size: -
j_call: TRBJ2-3
cdr3_nt: TGTGCCTGGAGGACTAGCGGGAGGTTAGATACGCAGTATTTT
cdr3_aa: CAWRTSGRLDTQYF

cdr3_length: 15
d_call: TRBD1
v_call: TRBV7-6
clone_size: few
j_call: TRBJ2-5
cdr3_nt: TGTGCCAGCAGCTTAGCGCCCAGACAGGGGGAGACCCAGTACTTC
cdr3_aa: CASSLAPRQGETQYF

cdr3_length: 16
d_call: TRBD1
v_call: TRBV6-5
clone_size: -
j_call: TRBJ1-2
cdr3_nt: TGTGCCAGCAGTTACTCCAAGTTTGGACAGGGCGGGGGCTACACCTTC
cdr3_aa: CASSYSKFGQGGGYTF

cdr3_length: 16
d_call: TRBD2
v_call: TRBV28
clone_size: -
j_call: TRBJ2-7
cdr3_nt: TGTGCCAGCAGGAGGCAGGATTATAGCGGGATCTACGAGCAGTACTTC
cdr3_aa: CASRRQDYSGIYEQYF

cdr3_length: 16
d_call: -
v_call: TRBV6-1
clone_size: once
j_call: TRBJ1-2
cdr3_nt: TGTGCCAGCAGTGAAGCGATTATAGGAGCCTCTTCTGGCTACACCTTC
cdr3_aa: CASSEAIIGASSGYTF

cdr3_length: 18
d_call: TRBD1
v_call: TRBV7-9
clone_size: once
j_call: TRBJ2-7
cdr3_nt: TGTGCCAGCAGCTTAGGTAGGACGGGTTGGACAGGGGCCTACGAGCAGTACTTC
cdr3_aa: CASSLGRTGWTGAYEQYF

cdr3_length: 16
d_call: TRBD1
v_call: TRBV4-1
clone_size: -
j_call: TRBJ1-5
cdr3_nt: TGCGCCAGCAGCCAAGTGGGGGGACAGCTAAATCAGCCCCAGCATTTT
cdr3_aa: CASSQVGGQLNQPQHF